A single sample gave rise to the 17 T cell receptor beta chains below, sequenced in a study of response to subunit inactivated influenza vaccine. TCRdb re-called the RT-PCR reads with MiXCR, one entry per CDR3 protein. The sample holds just under 250,000 distinct CDR3 sequences; 12% are singletons and the top ten take 7.8%. Here the sequenced sample was non-naive T cells sorted from PBMCs, taken 14 to 15 days before vaccination. These receptors were taken from a man over 45 who received an inactivated influenza vaccine.

This clonotype was counted at least ten times. The J gene is TRBJ1-2, the V gene TRBV6-2 or TRBV6-3; no firm D call. This CDR3 is built from 13 residues. Germline CDR1 is MNHEY and CDR2 is SVGEGT. Trimming pared 7 bases from V and 5 bases from J, leaving 14 bases between. CDR3 region: CASTPRMVYGYTF. The CDR3 DNA reads TGTGCCAGCACCCCCCGGATGGTTTATGGCTACACCTTC.

The CDR3 loop is CSARGRDKAEAFF. The CDR3 DNA sequence: TGCAGTGCTAGGGGTAGGGACAAGGCTGAAGCTTTCTTT. The gene calls are TRBV20-1 and TRBJ1-1; D perhaps matches TRBD1 (6 bases). The CDR3 is 13 amino acids. V gave up 3 bases and J gave up 6 bases, with 14 bases separating them. Germline CDR1 reads DFQATT; CDR2 reads SNEGSKA (reference sequence).

In the case of this clonotype: A read error may account for a junction end that differs from germline. This chain links TRBV2 with TRBJ2-3, with 11 bases identical to TRBD2. CDR1 and CDR2 (germline): SNHLY, FYNNEI. This CDR3 spans 18 amino acids. The chain's CDR3 is CAISPGTSGATSTDTQYF. Written as DNA, the CDR3 is TGTGCCATCAGTCCCGGGACTAGCGGCGCCACTAGCACAGATACGCAGTATTTT.

This clonotype was seen a handful of times. The gene calls are TRBV25-1 and TRBJ2-7, with D tentatively TRBD2 (5 bases). V lost 2 bases, J lost 0 bases, and 14 bases lay in between. CDR1 and CDR2 (germline): MGHDK, SYGVNS. This CDR3 spans 16 amino acids. DNA for the CDR3: TGTGCCAGCAGTGAACTCCTCCGGGGAGTCTCCTACGAGCAGTACTTC. It yields the protein CASSELLRGVSYEQYF.

This clonotype was recorded many times. The chain uses TRBV6-1 and TRBJ2-1, with D possibly being TRBD1 (6 bases). Germline V gene data show CDR1 as MNHNS and CDR2 as SASEGT. Trimming stripped 6 bases from V and 9 bases from J, with 12 bases between. This CDR3 has 12 amino acids. The CDR3 nucleotides are TGTGCCAGCAGGCAGGGGAGAATTGAGCAGTTCTTC. As protein: CASRQGRIEQFF.

The V gene is TRBV12-3 or TRBV12-4, the J gene TRBJ2-5; D not certain. V was trimmed by 7 bases and J by 7 bases, leaving 13 bases between them. The CDR3 runs to 12 residues. The chain's CDR3 is CASTSSLGTQYF. The DNA for the CDR3 is TGTGCCAGCACCTCTAGTTTGGGGACCCAGTACTTC.

This clonotype was detected a few times. An end of the junction differs from the germline gene, which may be a read error. The genes are TRBV2 and TRBJ2-7; D could derive from TRBD1 or TRBD2 (5 bases each). Germline V gives CDR1 SNHLY, CDR2 FYNNEI. The CDR3 length is 14 residues. CDR3 in amino acids: CASAKTGGRRSVDF. The CDR3 DNA follows: TGTGCCAGCGCCAAGACTGGGGGACGACGGTCGGTGGACTTC.

This clonotype has ten or more counts. This chain links TRBV14 with TRBJ2-7; the D gene is possibly TRBD2 (6 bases). Per germline, CDR1 SGHDN and CDR2 FVKESK. This CDR3 is built from 18 residues. The germline V and J ends were trimmed by 4 bases and 1 base, with 23 bases remaining between them. CDR3 sequence: CASSPKIFSAGPSYEQYF. For the CDR3, the DNA is TGTGCCAGCAGCCCAAAGATATTTTCGGCGGGACCTTCCTACGAGCAGTACTTC.

V and J are TRBV7-2 and TRBJ1-5, with a possible D match to TRBD1 (6 bases). Trimming cost V 3 bases and J 5 bases, with 8 bases left between them. The CDR3 covers 13 residues. From germline, CDR1 is SGHTA and CDR2 FQGNSA. The CDR3 sequence is CASSFYRDQPQHF. DNA of the CDR3: TGTGCCAGCAGCTTTTACAGGGATCAGCCCCAGCATTTT. Supplemented by reference TRBV7-2 and TRBJ1-5, the full variable domain reads GAGVSQSPSNKVTEKGKDVELRCDPISGHTALYWYRQSLGQGLEFLIYFQGNSAPDKSGLPSDRFSAERTGGSVSTLTIQRTQQEDSAVYLCASSFYRDQPQHFGDGTRLSIL.

This clonotype was counted at least ten times. CDR3 nucleotides: TGTGCCATCAGTGTTAGGTCCGGGGGCACCTATGGCTACACCTTC. Protein sequence: CAISVRSGGTYGYTF. The chain carries TRBV10-3 and TRBJ1-2; tentative D call: TRBD1 (6 bases). The V end lost 4 bases, the J end lost 4 bases, and 16 bases lay between the germline ends. The CDR3 has 15 amino acids. Germline CDR1 and CDR2: ENHRY and SYGVKD.

DNA for the CDR3: TGTGCCAGCAGCCCAGTCGGGGTACTCTCTGGAAACACCATATATTTT. Translated: CASSPVGVLSGNTIYF. The rearrangement joins TRBV3-1 to TRBJ1-3; D not resolved. Per germline, CDR1 LGHDT and CDR2 YNNKEL (reference sequence). The CDR3 is 16 amino acids. V was trimmed by 4 bases and J by 0 bases, leaving 13 bases between them. The entire variable domain, with the rest obtained from reference TRBV3-1 and TRBJ1-3, is as follows: DTAVSQTPKYLVTQMGNDKSIKCEQNLGHDTMYWYKQDSKKFLKIMFSYNNKELIINETVPNRFSPKSPDKAHLNLHINSLELGDSAVYFCASSPVGVLSGNTIYFGEGSWLTVV.

This sequence joins TRBV13 and TRBJ1-3; TRBD1 aligns across 8 bases. This CDR3 has 14 residues. Germline V lookup: CDR1 PRHDT, CDR2 FYEKMQ (reference sequence). V trimming: 7 bases; J trimming: 4 bases; junction bases outside the gene matches: 6. CDR3 sequence (DNA): TGTGCCAGCAAACAGGGGGGAAACGGAAACACCATATATTTT. Protein product: CASKQGGNGNTIYF. Combining the CDR3 with reference TRBV13 and TRBJ1-3 gives the whole variable domain AAGVIQSPRHLIKEKRETATLKCYPIPRHDTVYWYQQGPGQDPQFLISFYEKMQSDKGSIPDRFSAQQFSDYHSELNMSSLELGDSALYFCASKQGGNGNTIYFGEGSWLTVV.

This clonotype was seen at least ten times. The chain recombines TRBV5-1 with TRBJ2-7; TRBD1 might be the D (8 bases). Germline CDR1 is SGHRS and CDR2 is YFSETQ. Between the trimmed V and J ends, which lost 4 bases and 5 bases, there was a span of 13 bases. The CDR3 is 13 residues long. The CDR3 region has the DNA TGCGCCAGCAGCCACAGGGGGGGGGACGAGCAGTACTTC. Its translation is CASSHRGGDEQYF.

Only a few counts were recorded for this clonotype. The CDR3 reads CASRWTSGGAYNEQFF. The DNA for the CDR3 is TGTGCCAGCAGATGGACTAGCGGGGGGGCCTACAATGAGCAGTTCTTC. This chain links TRBV28 with TRBJ2-1; the match to TRBD2 covers 15 bases. Germline CDR1 reads MDHEN; CDR2 reads SYDVKM. V lost 6 bases, J lost 2 bases, and 2 bases stayed unmatched. This CDR3 spans 16 amino acids.

For this clonotype: A much bigger clone sits one base away, suggesting this may be a read error. The genes are TRBV12-3 or TRBV12-4 and TRBJ1-5, with D unclear. Trimming left V 1 base short and J 6 bases short, with 13 bases between. The CDR3 extends over 15 amino acids. The CDR3 sequence is CASSLGQAYSQPQHF. DNA of the CDR3: TGTGCCAGCAGTTTAGGGCAGGCGTACAGTCAGCCCCAGCATTTT.

This clonotype was detected only a few times. V usage is TRBV15 and J usage is TRBJ1-2; 7 bases match TRBD1. V was clipped by 3 bases and J by 7 bases; unmatched bases: 8. The CDR3 length is 14 residues. From germline, CDR1 is LNHNV and CDR2 YYDKDF (reference sequence). The DNA of the CDR3 is TGTGCCACCAGCAGGGAAACAGGGGTTAGTGGCTACACCTTC. It encodes CATSRETGVSGYTF.

This clonotype was counted ten times or more. The chain links TRBV7-2 to TRBJ2-5, with D hard to call. The CDR3 extends over 14 amino acids. V gave up 5 bases and J gave up 5 bases, with 15 bases separating them. The germline gives CDR1 SGHTA, CDR2 FQGNSA. The CDR3: CASSPMGSWETQYF. The CDR3 nucleotides are TGTGCCAGCAGCCCCATGGGGTCTTGGGAGACCCAGTACTTC.